Below are 10 T cell receptor beta chains sequenced from a single sample in a study of blood T cell repertoires in COVID-19. Clones were sequenced by immunoSEQ multiplex PCR, and TCRdb holds only the in-frame ones, with some missing. The data contain about 160,000 clones, about 85% of them singletons. Material for sequencing was peripheral blood. These receptors were collected from a human donor with acute or convalescent COVID-19. The donor label of this sample is uncertain.

The J gene is TRBJ1-5, the V gene TRBV5-8, with TRBD1 matching 7 bases. CDR1 SGHTS and CDR2 YDEGEE come from the germline V gene. The CDR3 runs 15 residues. Unmatched junction bases numbered 3, after V lost 0 bases and J lost 3 bases. CDR3 nucleotide sequence: TGTGCCAGCAGCTTGGGAGGGGGCTCCAATCAGCCCCAGCATTTT. Translating gives CASSLGGGSNQPQHF.

This chain connects TRBV5-6 to TRBJ2-1; TRBD2 aligns across 10 bases. Germline V gene sequence: CDR1 SGHDT, CDR2 YYEEEE. The V gene end was trimmed by 1 base and the J gene end by 6 bases; junction bases not matched to a gene: 13. The CDR3 is 18 residues long. The CDR3 coding sequence is TGTGCCAGCAGCTTGCTGGGATCCCGACTAGCGGGTCTCAATGAGCAGTTCTTC. Translation: CASSLLGSRLAGLNEQFF.

The rearrangement uses TRBV19 and TRBJ1-1; 8 bases agree with TRBD1. There are 15 residues in the CDR3. V trimming: 5 bases; J trimming: 2 bases; junction bases outside the gene matches: 7. CDR1 and CDR2 (germline): LNHDA, SQIVND (reference sequence). The CDR3 sequence: CASSVTGGGNTEAFF. The CDR3 DNA reads as TGTGCCAGTAGTGTAACAGGGGGTGGAAACACTGAAGCTTTCTTT.

This rearrangement joins TRBV6-2 or TRBV6-3 to TRBJ1-5, with a possible D match to TRBD1 (5 bases). Germline CDR1 reads MNHEY; CDR2 reads SVGEGT. The CDR3 sequence is 14 residues long. Trimming took 3 bases from V and 4 from J, leaving 10 bases between them. The CDR3 nucleotides read TGTGCCAGCAGTTATGCGGGGGGAAATCAGCCCCAGCATTTT. Encoded protein: CASSYAGGNQPQHF.

V gene TRBV6-6 combines with J gene TRBJ2-7, with 7 bases fitting TRBD1. V was clipped by 6 bases and J by 2 bases; unmatched bases: 1. The CDR3 is made up of 12 amino acids. CDR1 MNHNY and CDR2 SVGAGI come from the germline V gene (reference sequence). The CDR3 DNA reads TGTGCCAGCAGCGGGACAGCCTACGAGCAGTACTTC. It is translated as CASSGTAYEQYF.

This chain links TRBV18 with TRBJ2-1; 9 nucleotides match TRBD1. With 0 bases clipped from V and 6 bases from J, the junction kept 3 bases outside the gene matches. The CDR3 totals 15 residues. From germline, CDR1 is KGHSH and CDR2 LQKENI. CDR3 sequence: CASSPPGQGLNEQFF. CDR3 in DNA: TGTGCCAGCTCACCACCGGGACAGGGACTCAATGAGCAGTTCTTC. Complete variable domain (other parts from reference TRBV18 and TRBJ2-1): NAGVMQNPRHLVRRRGQEARLRCSPMKGHSHVYWYRQLPEEGLKFMVYLQKENIIDESGMPKERFSAEFPKEGPSILRIQQVVRGDSAAYFCASSPPGQGLNEQFFGPGTRLTVL.

This clone was seen a single time. The rearrangement links TRBV5-1 to TRBJ1-6, with D maybe TRBD1 (6 bases). Germline CDR1 SGHRS, CDR2 YFSETQ. Trimming shortened V by 4 bases and J by 9 bases, and 20 bases separated the two germline ends. The CDR3 is made up of 16 amino acids. The CDR3 bases are TGCGCCAGCAGCCTCCTGGACGGATCAGGGGTTTCACCCCTCCACTTT. Translating gives CASSLLDGSGVSPLHF.

This chain links TRBV27 with TRBJ2-2, with 8 positions matching TRBD2. The germline V gene encodes CDR1 MNHEY and CDR2 SMNVEV (reference sequence). V shed 5 bases, J shed 2 bases, and the junction held 10 bases outside the gene matches. The CDR3 loop spans 17 amino acids. CDR3 nucleotide sequence: TGTGCCAGCAGTCTCCTGGCTAGCGGGTTTAACACCGGGGAGCTGTTTTTT. This translates into CASSLLASGFNTGELFF.

The V and J genes are TRBV5-1 and TRBJ1-2; a possible D gene is TRBD1 (5 bases). V was cut by 3 bases and J by 4 bases, with 16 bases left in between. The CDR3 contains 15 residues. The germline gives CDR1 SGHRS, CDR2 YFSETQ. The CDR3 bases are TGCGCCAGCAGCTCAGGAGGTATGGGGGGCTATGGCTACACCTTC. It encodes CASSSGGMGGYGYTF.

The chain has TRBV7-6 and TRBJ1-1, with D perhaps matching TRBD1 (6 bases). In germline, CDR1 is SGHVS, CDR2 FNYEAQ. The CDR3 sequence is 12 residues long. V was clipped by 5 bases and J by 6 bases, with 10 bases between them. DNA for the CDR3: TGTGCCAGCAGCCCGTGGACAGCTGAAGCTTTCTTT. It specifies CASSPWTAEAFF.